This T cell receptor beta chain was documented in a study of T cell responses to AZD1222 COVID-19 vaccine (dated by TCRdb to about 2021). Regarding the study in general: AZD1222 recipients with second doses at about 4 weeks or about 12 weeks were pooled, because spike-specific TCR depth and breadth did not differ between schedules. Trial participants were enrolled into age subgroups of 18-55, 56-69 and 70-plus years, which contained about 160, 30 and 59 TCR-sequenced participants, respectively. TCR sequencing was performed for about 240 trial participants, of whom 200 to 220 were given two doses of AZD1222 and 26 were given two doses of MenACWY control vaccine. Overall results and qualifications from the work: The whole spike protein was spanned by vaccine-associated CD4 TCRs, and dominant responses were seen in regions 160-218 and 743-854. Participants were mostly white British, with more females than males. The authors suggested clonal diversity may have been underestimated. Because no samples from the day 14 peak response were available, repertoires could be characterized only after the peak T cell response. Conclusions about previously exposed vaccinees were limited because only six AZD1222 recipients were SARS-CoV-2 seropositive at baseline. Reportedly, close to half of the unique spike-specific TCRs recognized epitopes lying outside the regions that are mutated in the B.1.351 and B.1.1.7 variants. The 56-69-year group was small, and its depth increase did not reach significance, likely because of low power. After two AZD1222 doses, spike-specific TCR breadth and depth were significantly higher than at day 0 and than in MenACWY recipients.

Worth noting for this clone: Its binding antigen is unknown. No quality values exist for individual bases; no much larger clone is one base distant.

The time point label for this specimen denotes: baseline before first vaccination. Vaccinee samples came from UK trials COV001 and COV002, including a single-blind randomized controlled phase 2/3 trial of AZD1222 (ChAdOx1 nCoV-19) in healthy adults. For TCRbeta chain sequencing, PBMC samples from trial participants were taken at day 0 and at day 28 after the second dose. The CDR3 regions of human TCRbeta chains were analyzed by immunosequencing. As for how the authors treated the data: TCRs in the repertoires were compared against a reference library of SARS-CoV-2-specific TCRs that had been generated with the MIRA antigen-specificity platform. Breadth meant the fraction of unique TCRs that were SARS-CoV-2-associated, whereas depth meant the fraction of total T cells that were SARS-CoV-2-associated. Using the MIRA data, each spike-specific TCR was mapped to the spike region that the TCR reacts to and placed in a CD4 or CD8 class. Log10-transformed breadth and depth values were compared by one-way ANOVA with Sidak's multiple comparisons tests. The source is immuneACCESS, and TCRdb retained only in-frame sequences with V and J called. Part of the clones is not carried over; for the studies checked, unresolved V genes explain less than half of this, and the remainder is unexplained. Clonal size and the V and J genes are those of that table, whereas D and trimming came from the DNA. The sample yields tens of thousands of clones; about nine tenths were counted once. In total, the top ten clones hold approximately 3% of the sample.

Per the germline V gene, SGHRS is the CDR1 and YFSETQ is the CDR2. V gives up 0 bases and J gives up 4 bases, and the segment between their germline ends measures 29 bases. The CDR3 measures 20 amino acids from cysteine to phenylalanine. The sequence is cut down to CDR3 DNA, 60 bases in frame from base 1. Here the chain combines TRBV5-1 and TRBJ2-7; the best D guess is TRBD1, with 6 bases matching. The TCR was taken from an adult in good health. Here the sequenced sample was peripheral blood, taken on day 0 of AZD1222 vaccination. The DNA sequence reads TGCGCCAGCAGCTTGGCCGGGAAAGGACAGCCATCACCCCCCCCTTACGAGCAGTACTTC. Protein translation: CASSLAGKGQPSPPPYEQYF. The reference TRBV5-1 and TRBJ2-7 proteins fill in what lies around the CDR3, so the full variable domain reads KAGVTQTPRYLIKTRGQQVTLSCSPISGHRSVSWYQQTPGQGLQFLFEYFSETQRNKGNFPGRFSGRQFSNSRSEMNVSTLELGDSALYLCASSLAGKGQPSPPPYEQYFGPGTRLTVT.